One and the same sample provided the 17 T cell receptor beta chains below, sequenced in a study of T cell repertoires in cytomegalovirus infection. TCRdb ran MiXCR on the reads and lists one entry per CDR3 protein. The sample gives more than 150,000 distinct CDR3 sequences, roughly a sixth of which show up once; 18% is in the top ten. Sequencing input: CD8+ T cells from PBMCs. The source of these receptors is a human donor in good health (CMV status not recorded). Some clones in this sample may be carry-over from other donors' samples.

The rearrangement joins TRBV7-2 to TRBJ2-7; D is unresolved. The CDR3 has 14 residues. The germline V gene has CDR1 SGHTA and CDR2 FQGNSA. V lost 4 bases, J lost 0 bases, and 10 bases lay in between. The CDR3 nucleotides read TGTGCCAGCAGCTCCCGCGGCTACTCCTACGAGCAGTACTTC. Amino acid sequence: CASSSRGYSYEQYF.

The rearrangement links TRBV20-1 to TRBJ2-7; 10 nucleotides match TRBD2. Germline V lookup: CDR1 DFQATT, CDR2 SNEGSKA (reference sequence). CDR3 size: 13 residues. Trimming at V came to 7 bases and at J to 2 bases, leaving 5 bases not matched to a gene. The DNA of the CDR3 is TGCAGTGGGAGCGGGAGGGTAACCTACGAGCAGTACTTC. Protein sequence: CSGSGRVTYEQYF.

This chain joins TRBV5-6 and TRBJ1-2, with no clear D. The length of the CDR3 is 14 residues. V was shortened by 4 bases and J by 4 bases, with 14 bases between the two germline ends. Germline V CDR1 and CDR2: SGHDT, YYEEEE. The CDR3 DNA is TGTGCCAGCAGCACATCGACGGGCCCCTATGGCTACACCTTC. This codes for CASSTSTGPYGYTF.

The rearrangement links TRBV28 to TRBJ2-3, with D perhaps matching TRBD1 or TRBD2 (5 bases each). Per the germline V gene, CDR1 is MDHEN and CDR2 is SYDVKM. The CDR3 runs to 13 residues. The V end was cut by 3 bases, the J end by 4 bases, with 8 bases between. CDR3 nucleotide sequence: TGTGCCAGCAGTTTGTCGGGACCAGATACGCAGTATTTT. Its protein is CASSLSGPDTQYF.

The DNA for the CDR3 is TGTGCCAGCAGTCTTATTGGACAGGGGACTGCGGGGGAGCAGTACTTC. It yields the protein CASSLIGQGTAGEQYF. This sequence joins TRBV27 and TRBJ2-7, with TRBD1 matching 9 bases. Germline loops: CDR1 MNHEY, CDR2 SMNVEV (reference sequence). Trimming took 5 bases from V and 7 from J; bases not matched to a gene: 15. The CDR3 has 16 residues.

There are a few counts of this clonotype. The genes are TRBV7-6 and TRBJ2-4; no clear D. The germline V gene has CDR1 SGHVS and CDR2 FNYEAQ. The V end was cut by 3 bases, the J end by 10 bases, with 7 bases between. The CDR3 has 11 residues. The CDR3 nucleotides read TGTGCCAGCAGCTTCACTACGATTCAGTACTTC. The encoded protein is CASSFTTIQYF.

The sample holds a few counts of this clonotype. V is TRBV25-1 and J is TRBJ2-7, with 7 bases lining up with TRBD1. CDR1 MGHDK and CDR2 SYGVNS come from the germline V gene. V trimming: 4 bases; J trimming: 2 bases; junction bases outside the gene matches: 8. The CDR3 length is 15 residues. As DNA, the CDR3 is TGTGCCAGCAGTGGGGCCTGGACAGGACCCTACGAGCAGTACTTC. The encoded protein is CASSGAWTGPYEQYF.

This clonotype was counted ten times or more. The J gene is TRBJ2-7, the V gene TRBV7-9; D gene ambiguous. Germline V gene lookup returns CDR1 SEHNR and CDR2 FQNEAQ (reference sequence). Trimming pared 5 bases from V and 2 bases from J, leaving 4 bases between. The CDR3 is 11 amino acids. The CDR3: CASSTTYEQYF. The CDR3 nucleotides read TGTGCCAGCAGCACTACCTACGAGCAGTACTTC.

V and J are TRBV7-8 and TRBJ2-1; possibly TRBD2 for D (7 bases). The CDR3 is made up of 15 amino acids. The germline V gene has CDR1 SGHVS and CDR2 FQNEAQ. Trimming stripped 5 bases from V and 2 bases from J, with 13 bases between. In DNA form, the CDR3 reads TGTGCCAGCAGCCCGAGGGGGGGCGCCTACAATGAGCAGTTCTTC. Translating gives CASSPRGGAYNEQFF.

At least ten counts were recorded for this clonotype. The gene calls are TRBV7-2 and TRBJ2-2, with D uncertain. The CDR3 is made up of 14 amino acids. V gave up 1 base and J gave up 8 bases, with 11 bases separating them. Germline CDR1 reads SGHTA; CDR2 reads FQGNSA. The CDR3 is CASSLGLLGGELFF. The CDR3 DNA sequence: TGTGCCAGCAGCTTAGGACTCCTGGGTGGGGAGCTGTTTTTT.

This clonotype was observed a handful of times. The rearrangement uses TRBV12-3 or TRBV12-4 and TRBJ2-1, with unresolved D. CDR3 length equals 13 residues. With 3 bases removed from V and 8 bases from J, the gap between germline ends came to 11 bases. The CDR3 sequence is CASSFTQEDEQFF. The CDR3 DNA sequence: TGTGCCAGCAGTTTTACACAAGAGGATGAGCAGTTCTTC.

The CDR3 region has the DNA TGTGCCAGCAGCTTAGAACTAGCGGGGGGGATACAGTACTTC. Encoded protein: CASSLELAGGIQYF. This chain links TRBV7-2 with TRBJ2-5; TRBD2 aligns across 13 bases. This CDR3 spans 14 amino acids. Germline trimming cut 1 base from V and 11 bases from J; bases unmatched to any gene: 4. Per germline, CDR1 SGHTA and CDR2 FQGNSA.

The chain uses TRBV7-6 and TRBJ2-7; D is unclear. Trimming left V 6 bases short and J 3 bases short, with 12 bases between. In germline, CDR1 is SGHVS, CDR2 FNYEAQ. CDR3 length equals 13 residues. CDR3 nucleotide sequence: TGTGCCAGCAGTCTAGAGTACCACTACGAGCAGTACTTC. Protein: CASSLEYHYEQYF. The full variable domain, in which reference TRBV7-6 and TRBJ2-7 provide the parts outside the CDR3, is GAGVSQSPRYKVTKRGQDVALRCDPISGHVSLYWYRQALGQGPEFLTYFNYEAQQDKSGLPNDRFSAERPEGSISTLTIQRTEQRDSAMYRCASSLEYHYEQYFGPGTRLTVT.

The CDR3 loop is CSVAGGVQETQYF. The CDR3 DNA is TGCAGCGTGGCTGGAGGGGTCCAAGAGACCCAGTACTTC. The chain carries TRBV29-1 and TRBJ2-5, with D possibly matching TRBD2 (6 bases). The V end lost 6 bases, the J end lost 1 base, and 12 bases lay between the germline ends. CDR1 and CDR2 from the germline V gene are SQVTM and ANQGSEA. The CDR3 contains 13 residues.

This rearrangement joins TRBV28 to TRBJ2-2; 16 bases are a match to TRBD2. The J segment lost 2 bases and the V segment lost 6 bases, leaving 9 bases of the junction unmatched. Germline loops: CDR1 MDHEN, CDR2 SYDVKM. CDR3 size: 19 residues. The CDR3 here is CASRPGTSGRASNTGELFF. The CDR3 DNA is TGTGCCAGCAGACCCGGGACTAGCGGGAGGGCCTCTAACACCGGGGAGCTGTTTTTT.

V and J are TRBV6-2 or TRBV6-3 and TRBJ2-4; 8 nucleotides agree with TRBD2. With V trimmed by 0 bases and J by 5 bases, 6 bases remained unmatched. This CDR3 region has 16 residues. The germline gives CDR1 MNHEY, CDR2 SVGEGT. The CDR3 sequence: CASSYSGREAQNIQYF. In nucleotides, the CDR3 is TGTGCCAGCAGTTACTCGGGGCGGGAGGCACAAAACATTCAGTACTTC.

V usage is TRBV20-1 and J usage is TRBJ2-7; 7 nucleotides align to TRBD1. In germline, CDR1 is DFQATT, CDR2 SNEGSKA (reference sequence). The V segment lost 6 bases and the J segment 7 bases; nucleotides outside the gene matches: 15. The CDR3 has 14 residues. CDR3 in amino acids: CSAAPRQARGEQYF. The CDR3 DNA follows: TGCAGTGCCGCCCCCCGACAGGCCAGGGGGGAGCAGTACTTC.